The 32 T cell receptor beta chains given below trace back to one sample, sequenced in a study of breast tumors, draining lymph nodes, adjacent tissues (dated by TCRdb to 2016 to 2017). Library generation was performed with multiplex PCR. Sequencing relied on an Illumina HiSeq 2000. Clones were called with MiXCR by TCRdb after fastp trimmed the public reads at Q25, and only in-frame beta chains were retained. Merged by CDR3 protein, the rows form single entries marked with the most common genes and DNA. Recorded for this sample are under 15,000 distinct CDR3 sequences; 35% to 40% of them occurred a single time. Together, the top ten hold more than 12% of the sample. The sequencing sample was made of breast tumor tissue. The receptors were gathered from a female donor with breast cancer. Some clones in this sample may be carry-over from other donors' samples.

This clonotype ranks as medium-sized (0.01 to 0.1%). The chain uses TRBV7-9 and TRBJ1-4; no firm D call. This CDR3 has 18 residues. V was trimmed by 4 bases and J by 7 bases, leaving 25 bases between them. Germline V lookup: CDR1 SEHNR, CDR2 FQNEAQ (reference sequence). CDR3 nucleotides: TGTGCCAGCAGCTGGTACACTGACCCAAACCTTGGTGGTGAAAAACTGTTTTTT. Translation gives CASSWYTDPNLGGEKLFF.

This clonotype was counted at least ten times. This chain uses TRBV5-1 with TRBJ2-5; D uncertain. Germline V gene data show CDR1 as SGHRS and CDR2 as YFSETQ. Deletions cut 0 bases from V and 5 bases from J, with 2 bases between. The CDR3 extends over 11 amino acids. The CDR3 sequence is CASSLAETQYF. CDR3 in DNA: TGCGCCAGCAGCTTGGCCGAGACCCAGTACTTC. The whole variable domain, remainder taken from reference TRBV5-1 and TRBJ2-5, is KAGVTQTPRYLIKTRGQQVTLSCSPISGHRSVSWYQQTPGQGLQFLFEYFSETQRNKGNFPGRFSGRQFSNSRSEMNVSTLELGDSALYLCASSLAETQYFGPGTRLLVL.

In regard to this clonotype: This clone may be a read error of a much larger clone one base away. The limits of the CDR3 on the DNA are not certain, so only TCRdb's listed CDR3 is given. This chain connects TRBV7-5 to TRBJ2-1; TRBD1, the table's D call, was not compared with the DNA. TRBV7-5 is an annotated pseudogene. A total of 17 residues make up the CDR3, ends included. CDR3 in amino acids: CISVPEVRNRGHNEQFF.

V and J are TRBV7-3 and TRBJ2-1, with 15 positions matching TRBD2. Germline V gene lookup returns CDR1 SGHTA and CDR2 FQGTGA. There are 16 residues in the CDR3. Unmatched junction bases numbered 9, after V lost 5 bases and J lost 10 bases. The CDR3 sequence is CASSGGGTSGGKEQFF. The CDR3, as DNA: TGTGCCAGCAGCGGGGGGGGGACTAGCGGGGGGAAAGAGCAGTTCTTC.

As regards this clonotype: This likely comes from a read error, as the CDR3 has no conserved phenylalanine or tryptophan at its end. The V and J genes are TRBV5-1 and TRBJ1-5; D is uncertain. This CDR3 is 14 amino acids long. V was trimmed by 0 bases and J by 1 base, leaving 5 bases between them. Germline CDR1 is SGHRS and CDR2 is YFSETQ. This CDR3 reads CASSLGSSNQPQHS. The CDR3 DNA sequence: TGCGCCAGCAGCTTGGGGTCAAGCAATCAGCCCCAGCATTCT.

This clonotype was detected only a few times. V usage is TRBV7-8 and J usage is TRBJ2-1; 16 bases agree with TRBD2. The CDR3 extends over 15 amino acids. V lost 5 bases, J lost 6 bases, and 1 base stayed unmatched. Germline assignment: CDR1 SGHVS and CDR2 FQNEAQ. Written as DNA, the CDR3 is TGTGCCAGCAGCGGGACTAGCGGGAGGGGCAATGAGCAGTTCTTC. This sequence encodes CASSGTSGRGNEQFF.

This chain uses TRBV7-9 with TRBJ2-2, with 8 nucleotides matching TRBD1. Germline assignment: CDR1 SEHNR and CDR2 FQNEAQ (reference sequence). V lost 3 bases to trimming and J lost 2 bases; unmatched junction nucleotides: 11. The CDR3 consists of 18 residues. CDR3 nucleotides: TGTGCCAGCAGCTTTGACAGGGGCCACTCCTCAAACACCGGGGAGCTGTTTTTT. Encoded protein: CASSFDRGHSSNTGELFF.

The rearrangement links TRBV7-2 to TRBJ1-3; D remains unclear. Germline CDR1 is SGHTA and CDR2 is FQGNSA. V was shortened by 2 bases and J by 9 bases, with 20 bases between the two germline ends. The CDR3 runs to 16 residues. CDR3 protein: CASSLNAGHSESTIYF. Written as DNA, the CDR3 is TGTGCCAGCAGCTTAAATGCGGGCCACAGCGAAAGCACCATATATTTT.

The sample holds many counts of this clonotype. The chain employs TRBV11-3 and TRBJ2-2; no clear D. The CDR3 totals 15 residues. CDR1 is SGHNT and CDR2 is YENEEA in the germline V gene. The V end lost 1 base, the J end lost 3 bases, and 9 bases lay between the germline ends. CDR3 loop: CASSLGGSHTGELFF. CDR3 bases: TGTGCCAGCAGCTTAGGTGGATCCCACACCGGGGAGCTGTTTTTT.

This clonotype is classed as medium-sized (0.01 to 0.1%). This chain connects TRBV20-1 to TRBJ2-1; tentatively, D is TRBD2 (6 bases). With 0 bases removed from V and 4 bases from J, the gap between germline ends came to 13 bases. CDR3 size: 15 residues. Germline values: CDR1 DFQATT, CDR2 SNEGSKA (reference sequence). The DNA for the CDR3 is TGCAGTGCTAGAGATACGGTAGCGGATTACAATGAGCAGTTCTTC. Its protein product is CSARDTVADYNEQFF.

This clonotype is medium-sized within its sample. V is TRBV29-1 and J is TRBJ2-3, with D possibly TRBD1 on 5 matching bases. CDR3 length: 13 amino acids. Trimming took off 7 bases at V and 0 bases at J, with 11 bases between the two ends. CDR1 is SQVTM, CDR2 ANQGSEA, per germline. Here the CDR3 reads CSGRTSSTDTQYF. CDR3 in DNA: TGCAGCGGTAGGACATCTAGCACAGATACGCAGTATTTT.

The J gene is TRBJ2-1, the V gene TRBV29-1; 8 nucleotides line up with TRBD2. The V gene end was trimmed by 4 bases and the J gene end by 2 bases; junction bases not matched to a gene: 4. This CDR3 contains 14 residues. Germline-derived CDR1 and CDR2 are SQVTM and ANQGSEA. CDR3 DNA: TGCAGCGTTGTCTGGCGGGGGGCCTACAATGAGCAGTTCTTC. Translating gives CSVVWRGAYNEQFF.

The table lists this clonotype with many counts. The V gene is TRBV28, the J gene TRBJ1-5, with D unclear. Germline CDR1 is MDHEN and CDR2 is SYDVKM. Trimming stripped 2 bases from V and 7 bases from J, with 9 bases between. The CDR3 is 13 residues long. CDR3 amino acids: CASSLGLWQPQHF. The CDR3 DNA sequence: TGTGCCAGCAGTTTAGGTCTGTGGCAGCCCCAGCATTTT.

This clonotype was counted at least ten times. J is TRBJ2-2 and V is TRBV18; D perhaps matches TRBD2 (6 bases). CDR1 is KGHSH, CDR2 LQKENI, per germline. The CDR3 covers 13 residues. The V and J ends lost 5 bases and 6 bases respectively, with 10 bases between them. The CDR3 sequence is CASSGQRAGELFF. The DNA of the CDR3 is TGTGCCAGCTCAGGTCAGCGGGCCGGGGAGCTGTTTTTT.

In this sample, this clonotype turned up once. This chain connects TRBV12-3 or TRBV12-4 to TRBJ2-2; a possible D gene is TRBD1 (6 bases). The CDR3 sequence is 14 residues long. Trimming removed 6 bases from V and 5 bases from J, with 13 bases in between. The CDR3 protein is CASRTIRGTGELFF. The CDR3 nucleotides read TGTGCCAGCAGGACTATCAGGGGAACCGGGGAGCTGTTTTTT.

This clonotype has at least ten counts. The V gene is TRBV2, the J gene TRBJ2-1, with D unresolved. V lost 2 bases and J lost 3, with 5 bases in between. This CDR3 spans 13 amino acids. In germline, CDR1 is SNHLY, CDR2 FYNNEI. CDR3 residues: CASSETVYNEQFF. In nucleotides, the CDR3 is TGTGCCAGCAGTGAAACGGTCTACAATGAGCAGTTCTTC.

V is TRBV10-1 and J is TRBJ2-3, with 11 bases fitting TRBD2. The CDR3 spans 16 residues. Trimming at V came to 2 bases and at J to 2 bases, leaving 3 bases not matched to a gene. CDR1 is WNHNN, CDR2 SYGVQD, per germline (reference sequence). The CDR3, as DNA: TGCGCCAGCAGTGAGGCTAGCGGGGGGAACACAGATACGCAGTATTTT. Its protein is CASSEASGGNTDTQYF.

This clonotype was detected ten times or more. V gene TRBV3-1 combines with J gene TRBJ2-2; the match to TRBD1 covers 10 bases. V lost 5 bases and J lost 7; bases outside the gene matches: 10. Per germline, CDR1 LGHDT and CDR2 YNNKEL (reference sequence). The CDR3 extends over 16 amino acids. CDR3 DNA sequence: TGTGCCAGCAGCGGCGGGACAGGGGATGGTGGCGGGGAGCTGTTTTTT. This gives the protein CASSGGTGDGGGELFF.

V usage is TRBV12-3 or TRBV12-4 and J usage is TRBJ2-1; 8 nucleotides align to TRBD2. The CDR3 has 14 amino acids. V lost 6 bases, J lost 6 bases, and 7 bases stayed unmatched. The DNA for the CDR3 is TGTGCCAGCAGCACGGGGGGGCGTGGCAATGAGCAGTTCTTC. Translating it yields CASSTGGRGNEQFF.

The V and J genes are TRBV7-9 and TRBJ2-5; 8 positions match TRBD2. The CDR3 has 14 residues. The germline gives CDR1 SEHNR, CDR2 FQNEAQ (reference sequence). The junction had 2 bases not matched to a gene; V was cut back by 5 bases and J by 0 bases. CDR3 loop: CASSLLADQETQYF. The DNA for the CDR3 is TGTGCCAGCAGCCTACTAGCGGACCAAGAGACCCAGTACTTC.

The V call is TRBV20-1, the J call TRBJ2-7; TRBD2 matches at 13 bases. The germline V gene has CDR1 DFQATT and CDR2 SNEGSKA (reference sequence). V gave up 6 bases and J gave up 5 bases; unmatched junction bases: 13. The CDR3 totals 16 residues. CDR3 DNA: TGCAGTGCCACGTCGAAACTAGCGGGAGGGGTCGACGAGCAGTACTTC. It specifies CSATSKLAGGVDEQYF.

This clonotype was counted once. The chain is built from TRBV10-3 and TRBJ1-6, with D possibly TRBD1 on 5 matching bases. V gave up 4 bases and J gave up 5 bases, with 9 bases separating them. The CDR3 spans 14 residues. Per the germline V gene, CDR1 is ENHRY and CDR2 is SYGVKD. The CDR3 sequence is CAISGQGNNSPLHF. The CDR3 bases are TGTGCCATCAGTGGGCAGGGTAATAATTCACCCCTCCACTTT.

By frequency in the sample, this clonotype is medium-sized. The DNA of the CDR3 is TGCGCCAGCAGCGCCTCCGGGACAGTGACCTACGAGCAGTACTTC. Translated, it gives CASSASGTVTYEQYF. The chain employs TRBV5-1 and TRBJ2-7; 7 bases map to TRBD1. CDR1 is SGHRS and CDR2 is YFSETQ in the germline V gene. Germline trimming cut 4 bases from V and 2 bases from J; bases unmatched to any gene: 9. The CDR3 consists of 15 residues.

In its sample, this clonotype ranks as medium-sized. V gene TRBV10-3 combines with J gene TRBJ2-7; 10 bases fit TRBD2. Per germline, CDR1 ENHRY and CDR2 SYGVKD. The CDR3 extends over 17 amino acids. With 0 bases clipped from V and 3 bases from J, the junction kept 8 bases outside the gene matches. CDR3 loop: CAISESSGGPLRYEQYF. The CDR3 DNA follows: TGTGCCATCAGTGAGTCTAGCGGGGGGCCTCTCCGCTACGAGCAGTACTTC.

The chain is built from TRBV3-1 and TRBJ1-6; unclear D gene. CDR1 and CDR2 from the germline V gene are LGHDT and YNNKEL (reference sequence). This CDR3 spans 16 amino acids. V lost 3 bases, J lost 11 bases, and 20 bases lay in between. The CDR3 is CASSQAGNGETPPLHF. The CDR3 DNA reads TGTGCCAGCAGCCAGGCCGGAAACGGGGAAACGCCACCCCTCCACTTT.

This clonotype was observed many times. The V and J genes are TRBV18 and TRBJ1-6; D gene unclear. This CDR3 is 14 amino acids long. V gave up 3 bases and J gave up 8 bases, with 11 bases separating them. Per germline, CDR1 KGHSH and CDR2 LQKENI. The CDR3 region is CASSPETRDSPLHF. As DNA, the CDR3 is TGTGCCAGCTCACCCGAAACCCGGGATTCACCCCTCCACTTT.

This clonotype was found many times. CDR3 DNA: TGCGCCAGCAGCCAAGAAGCAGGGCCAGGGGAGACCCAGTACTTC. Amino acid sequence: CASSQEAGPGETQYF. This rearrangement joins TRBV4-1 to TRBJ2-5, with D tentatively TRBD1 (5 bases). The CDR3 has 15 amino acids. V was cut by 0 bases and J by 5 bases, with 13 bases left in between. Germline lookup yields CDR1 MGHRA and CDR2 YSYEKL.

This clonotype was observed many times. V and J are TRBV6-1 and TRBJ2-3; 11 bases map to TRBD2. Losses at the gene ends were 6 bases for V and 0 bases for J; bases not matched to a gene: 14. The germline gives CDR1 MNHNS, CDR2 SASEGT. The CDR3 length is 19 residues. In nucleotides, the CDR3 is TGTGCCAGCAGAGGGACTAGCGGCTCTACCTCATTTAGCACAGATACGCAGTATTTT. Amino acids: CASRGTSGSTSFSTDTQYF.

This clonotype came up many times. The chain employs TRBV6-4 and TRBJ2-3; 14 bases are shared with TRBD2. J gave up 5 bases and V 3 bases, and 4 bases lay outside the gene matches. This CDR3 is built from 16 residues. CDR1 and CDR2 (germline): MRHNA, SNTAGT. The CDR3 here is CASSETGTSGRDTQYF. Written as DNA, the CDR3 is TGTGCCAGCAGTGAAACCGGGACTAGCGGGAGAGATACGCAGTATTTT.

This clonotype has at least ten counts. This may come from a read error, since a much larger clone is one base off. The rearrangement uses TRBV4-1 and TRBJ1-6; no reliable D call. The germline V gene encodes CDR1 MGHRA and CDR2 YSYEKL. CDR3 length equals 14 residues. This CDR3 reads CASKGGFNNSPLRF. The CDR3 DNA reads TGCGCCAGCAAGGGAGGTTTTAACAATTCACCCCTCCGCTTT.

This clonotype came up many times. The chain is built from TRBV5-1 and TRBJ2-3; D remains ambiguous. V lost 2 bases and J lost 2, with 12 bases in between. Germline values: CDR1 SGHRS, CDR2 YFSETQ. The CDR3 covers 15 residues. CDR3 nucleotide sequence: TGCGCCAGCAGCTTAACCCGTACGGTCACAGATACGCAGTATTTT. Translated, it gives CASSLTRTVTDTQYF.

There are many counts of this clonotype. CDR3: CASSQFAGVSYGYTF. The CDR3 nucleotides are TGTGCCAGCAGCCAATTCGCAGGGGTGAGCTATGGCTACACCTTC. The rearrangement joins TRBV14 to TRBJ1-2, with D possibly TRBD1 on 6 matching bases. Trimming removed 2 bases from V and 4 bases from J, with 14 bases in between. The CDR3 is 15 residues long. In germline, CDR1 is SGHDN, CDR2 FVKESK.